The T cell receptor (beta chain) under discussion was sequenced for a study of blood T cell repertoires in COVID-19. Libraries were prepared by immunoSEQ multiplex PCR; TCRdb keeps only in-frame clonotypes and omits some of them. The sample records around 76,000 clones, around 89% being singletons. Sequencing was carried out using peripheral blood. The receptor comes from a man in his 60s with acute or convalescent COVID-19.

CDR3: CASRSTGTSGGEYF. CDR3 sequence (DNA): TGTGCCAGCAGAAGCACCGGGACTAGCGGGGGGGAATACTTC. The chain links TRBV6-5 to TRBJ2-7, with TRBD2 matching over 16 bases. V was clipped by 6 bases and J by 13 bases; unmatched bases: 9. The CDR3 loop spans 14 amino acids. Germline CDR1 is MNHEY and CDR2 is SVGAGI.